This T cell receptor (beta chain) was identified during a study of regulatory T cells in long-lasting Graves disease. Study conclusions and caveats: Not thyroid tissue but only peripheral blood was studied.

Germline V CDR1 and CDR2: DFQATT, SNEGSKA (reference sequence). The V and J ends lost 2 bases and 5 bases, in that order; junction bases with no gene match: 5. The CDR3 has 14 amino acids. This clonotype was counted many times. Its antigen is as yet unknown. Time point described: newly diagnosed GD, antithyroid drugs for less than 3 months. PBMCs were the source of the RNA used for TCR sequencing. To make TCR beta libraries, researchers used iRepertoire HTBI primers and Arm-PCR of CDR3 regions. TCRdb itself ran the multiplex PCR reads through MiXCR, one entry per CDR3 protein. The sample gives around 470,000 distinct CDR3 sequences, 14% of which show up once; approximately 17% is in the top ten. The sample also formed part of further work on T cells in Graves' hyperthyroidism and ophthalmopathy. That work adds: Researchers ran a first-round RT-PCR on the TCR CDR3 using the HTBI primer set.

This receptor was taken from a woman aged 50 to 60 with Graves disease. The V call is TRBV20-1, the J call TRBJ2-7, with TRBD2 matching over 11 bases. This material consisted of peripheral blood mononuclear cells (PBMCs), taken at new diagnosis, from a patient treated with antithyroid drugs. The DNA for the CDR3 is TGCAGTGCTAGACCGACTAGCGGGACCGACGAGCAGTACTTC. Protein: CSARPTSGTDEQYF.